Below are 5 T cell receptor beta chains sequenced from a single sample in a study of radiotherapy plus CTLA-4 blockade in lung cancer. This table comes from immunoSEQ multiplex PCR, and its TCRdb copy is limited to in-frame clones, with some not included. Among roughly 76,000 clones listed, roughly 74% were seen once. Specimen: peripheral blood, collected from a patient treated with radiotherapy plus ipilimumab. The origin of the receptors is a human donor with non-small cell lung cancer whose response to radiotherapy plus ipilimumab could not be evaluated.

This rearrangement joins TRBV19 to TRBJ1-1; no clear D gene. CDR1 is LNHDA and CDR2 is SQIVND in the germline V gene (reference sequence). The CDR3 sequence is 15 residues long. The ends were cut back, 3 bases at V and 3 bases at J, with 14 bases in the middle. The CDR3 protein is CASSIREAGYTEAFF. The CDR3 nucleotides read TGTGCCAGTAGTATCCGGGAGGCCGGGTACACTGAAGCTTTCTTT. Looking up the rest from reference TRBV19 and TRBJ1-1 gives the full variable domain: DGGITQSPKYLFRKEGQNVTLSCEQNLNHDAMYWYRQDPGQGLRLIYYSQIVNDFQKGDIAEGYSVSREKKESFPLTVTSAQKNPTAFYLCASSIREAGYTEAFFGQGTRLTVV.

The rearrangement uses TRBV19 and TRBJ2-3, with TRBD2 as a possible D gene (6 bases). The CDR3 has 15 amino acids. In germline, CDR1 is LNHDA, CDR2 SQIVND (reference sequence). Trimming removed 5 bases from V and 3 bases from J, with 15 bases in between. CDR3 region: CASSASGEQTDTQYF. In DNA form, the CDR3 reads TGTGCCAGTAGTGCTTCGGGGGAGCAAACAGATACGCAGTATTTT.

This clone was observed a handful of times. The CDR3 spells CAWRLQGEDTQYF. For the CDR3, the DNA is TGTGCCTGGAGATTACAGGGGGAAGATACGCAGTATTTT. The chain joins TRBV30 to TRBJ2-3, with 8 bases fitting TRBD1. The germline gives CDR1 GTSNPN, CDR2 SVGIG (reference sequence). V was pared by 3 bases and J by 5 bases, with 4 bases of the junction left unmatched. The CDR3 extends over 13 amino acids.

This chain connects TRBV5-5 to TRBJ1-1; TRBD1 aligns across 8 bases. With 1 base clipped from V and 3 bases from J, the junction kept 8 bases outside the gene matches. The CDR3 has 16 residues. Germline loops: CDR1 SGHKS, CDR2 YYEKEE (reference sequence). CDR3 bases: TGTGCCAGCAGCTTGCGGCTTACAGGGGGAGACACTGAAGCTTTCTTT. Encoded protein: CASSLRLTGGDTEAFF.

The chain uses TRBV28 and TRBJ2-1; possibly TRBD1 for D (5 bases). Germline CDR1 reads MDHEN; CDR2 reads SYDVKM. V lost 3 bases, J lost 6 bases, and 12 bases lay in between. The CDR3 extends over 14 amino acids. CDR3 protein: CASSFRGRINEQFF. The CDR3 nucleotides are TGTGCCAGCAGTTTTAGGGGTCGGATCAATGAGCAGTTCTTC.